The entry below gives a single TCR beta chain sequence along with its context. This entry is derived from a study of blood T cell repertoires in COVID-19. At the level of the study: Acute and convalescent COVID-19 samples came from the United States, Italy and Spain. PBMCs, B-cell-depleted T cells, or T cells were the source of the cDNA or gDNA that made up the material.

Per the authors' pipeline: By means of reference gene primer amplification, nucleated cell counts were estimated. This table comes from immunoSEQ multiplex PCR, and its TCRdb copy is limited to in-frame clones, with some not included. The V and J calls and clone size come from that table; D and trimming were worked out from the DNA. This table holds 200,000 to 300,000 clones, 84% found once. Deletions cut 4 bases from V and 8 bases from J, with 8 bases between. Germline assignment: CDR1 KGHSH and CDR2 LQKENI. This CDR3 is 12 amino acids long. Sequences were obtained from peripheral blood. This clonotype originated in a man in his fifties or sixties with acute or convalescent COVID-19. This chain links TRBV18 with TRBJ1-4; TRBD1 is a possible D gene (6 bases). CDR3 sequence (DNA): TGTGCCAGCTCACAAACAGGGGAAAAACTGTTTTTT. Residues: CASSQTGEKLFF.